A selection of T cell receptor beta chains follows, all from one sample in a study of shared clonotypes between healthy human individuals. Clones were read by immunoSEQ multiplex PCR, and TCRdb kept only the in-frame ones, dropping some. Of 1.6 million or so clones in the sample, approximately 96% were seen once. The sequenced sample consisted of naive CD4+ T cells sorted from blood. Receptor source: a man under 40 in good health. Each CDR3 is given with its conserved first and last residue. The order of the fields is D gene, J gene, clone size, V gene, CDR3 protein. A D gene is named only where the DNA matches it firmly. Part of the rows lack a size; the others show once, few, many or a class for expanded clones.

d_gene: TRBD2
j_gene: TRBJ2-3
abundance: .
v_gene: TRBV5-6
CDR3aa: CASSLKGREYQDTQYF

d_gene: .
j_gene: TRBJ2-7
abundance: .
v_gene: TRBV19
CDR3aa: CASTNAYRGTYPYEQYF

d_gene: .
j_gene: TRBJ1-3
abundance: .
v_gene: TRBV28
CDR3aa: CASSSPGPLRYYTIYF

d_gene: .
j_gene: TRBJ2-5
abundance: once
v_gene: TRBV19
CDR3aa: CASSIGAGPIAKTQYF

d_gene: .
j_gene: TRBJ2-7
abundance: once
v_gene: TRBV5-1
CDR3aa: CASSLGRGSLDPYEQYF

d_gene: TRBD2
j_gene: TRBJ2-7
abundance: .
v_gene: TRBV5-4
CDR3aa: CASSLGLAGPLISYEQYF

d_gene: TRBD1
j_gene: TRBJ2-2
abundance: .
v_gene: TRBV6-6
CDR3aa: CASSSRDRDPGELFF

d_gene: TRBD2
j_gene: TRBJ2-1
abundance: .
v_gene: TRBV27
CDR3aa: CASSRTSGSDEQFF

d_gene: .
j_gene: TRBJ1-4
abundance: .
v_gene: TRBV7-8
CDR3aa: CASSLGEWLATNEKLFF

d_gene: .
j_gene: TRBJ2-1
abundance: .
v_gene: TRBV18
CDR3aa: CASSPTSNAQYNEQFF

d_gene: .
j_gene: TRBJ2-7
abundance: .
v_gene: TRBV7-9
CDR3aa: CASSPGGISYEQYF

d_gene: TRBD1
j_gene: TRBJ1-5
abundance: .
v_gene: TRBV2
CDR3aa: CASRFDRGAYSNQPQHF

d_gene: TRBD2
j_gene: TRBJ2-1
abundance: .
v_gene: TRBV27
CDR3aa: CASRFGGRATHEQFF

d_gene: TRBD2
j_gene: TRBJ2-2
abundance: .
v_gene: TRBV9
CDR3aa: CASSVSGRAPGELFF

d_gene: .
j_gene: TRBJ2-6
abundance: .
v_gene: TRBV7-3
CDR3aa: CASSPGWGFSGANVLTF

d_gene: .
j_gene: TRBJ2-1
abundance: .
v_gene: TRBV25-1
CDR3aa: CASSVTPLMQFF

d_gene: .
j_gene: TRBJ2-3
abundance: .
v_gene: TRBV4-3
CDR3aa: CASSHTGGSTDTQYF

d_gene: TRBD1
j_gene: TRBJ1-2
abundance: .
v_gene: TRBV11-2
CDR3aa: CASTTREGAAYNYGYTF

d_gene: .
j_gene: TRBJ1-2
abundance: .
v_gene: TRBV7-9
CDR3aa: CASSLVRGQSFNYGYTF

d_gene: TRBD1
j_gene: TRBJ1-3
abundance: .
v_gene: TRBV29-1
CDR3aa: CSVGDRVSGNTIYF

d_gene: .
j_gene: TRBJ1-1
abundance: .
v_gene: TRBV7-3
CDR3aa: CASSPSWGTEAFF

d_gene: TRBD1
j_gene: TRBJ2-7
abundance: .
v_gene: TRBV19
CDR3aa: CASSAGGPYEQYF

d_gene: .
j_gene: TRBJ2-2
abundance: .
v_gene: TRBV4-1
CDR3aa: CASSQVWNTGELFF

d_gene: TRBD2
j_gene: TRBJ2-7
abundance: .
v_gene: TRBV6-1
CDR3aa: CASSVPSGYYEQYF

d_gene: .
j_gene: TRBJ2-5
abundance: .
v_gene: TRBV5-1
CDR3aa: CASSLALPPGYVETQYF

d_gene: .
j_gene: TRBJ1-4
abundance: .
v_gene: TRBV27
CDR3aa: CASSFGHTGKLFF

d_gene: .
j_gene: TRBJ2-1
abundance: .
v_gene: TRBV6-1
CDR3aa: CASSTDAAYNEQFF

d_gene: TRBD1
j_gene: TRBJ1-2
abundance: .
v_gene: TRBV28
CDR3aa: CASSPTGTGAWGGYTF

d_gene: TRBD2
j_gene: TRBJ2-3
abundance: .
v_gene: TRBV12-5
CDR3aa: CASGLGLAGTDTQYF

d_gene: .
j_gene: TRBJ1-1
abundance: .
v_gene: TRBV7-8
CDR3aa: CASSPTRKNTEAFF

d_gene: .
j_gene: TRBJ1-5
abundance: .
v_gene: TRBV28
CDR3aa: CASSRPWVGNQPQHF

d_gene: .
j_gene: TRBJ1-5
abundance: .
v_gene: TRBV6-5
CDR3aa: CASGDTRNQPQHF

d_gene: TRBD2
j_gene: TRBJ2-1
abundance: .
v_gene: TRBV18
CDR3aa: CASSPSALAGVGEQFF

d_gene: .
j_gene: TRBJ2-5
abundance: .
v_gene: TRBV5-1
CDR3aa: CASSLAPQETQYF

d_gene: .
j_gene: TRBJ1-4
abundance: .
v_gene: TRBV4-1
CDR3aa: CASSQGVGDGVNEKLFF

d_gene: TRBD2
j_gene: TRBJ2-1
abundance: once
v_gene: TRBV9
CDR3aa: CASSERLAGGYNEQFF

d_gene: .
j_gene: TRBJ2-7
abundance: .
v_gene: TRBV16
CDR3aa: CASSLGTSWGEQYF

d_gene: .
j_gene: TRBJ2-4
abundance: .
v_gene: TRBV5-4
CDR3aa: CASSLEGRKNIQYF

d_gene: .
j_gene: TRBJ2-5
abundance: .
v_gene: TRBV7-2
CDR3aa: CASSQTGGLVETQYF

d_gene: .
j_gene: TRBJ2-2
abundance: .
v_gene: TRBV19
CDR3aa: CASSTGGLNTGELFF

d_gene: .
j_gene: TRBJ2-1
abundance: once
v_gene: TRBV11-2
CDR3aa: CASSSPRYEQFF

d_gene: .
j_gene: TRBJ1-1
abundance: .
v_gene: TRBV5-5
CDR3aa: CASRPQGNTEAFF

d_gene: .
j_gene: TRBJ2-2
abundance: once
v_gene: TRBV15
CDR3aa: CATSREFTSNTGELFF

d_gene: .
j_gene: TRBJ2-4
abundance: .
v_gene: TRBV4-3
CDR3aa: CASSQVVGAKNIQYF

d_gene: .
j_gene: TRBJ2-2
abundance: once
v_gene: TRBV21-1
CDR3aa: CASSTLRLAGVIAGELFF

d_gene: .
j_gene: TRBJ2-1
abundance: .
v_gene: TRBV19
CDR3aa: CASSIKPGVVGNEQFF

d_gene: TRBD2
j_gene: TRBJ2-3
abundance: .
v_gene: TRBV5-5
CDR3aa: CASSIGLAGVTDTQYF

d_gene: .
j_gene: TRBJ2-2
abundance: .
v_gene: TRBV5-4
CDR3aa: CASSLGGPDTGELFF

d_gene: TRBD2
j_gene: TRBJ2-7
abundance: once
v_gene: TRBV5-4
CDR3aa: CASSNGLAEGSYEQYF

d_gene: .
j_gene: TRBJ2-7
abundance: .
v_gene: TRBV10-3
CDR3aa: CAVAGTSSYEQYF

d_gene: TRBD1
j_gene: TRBJ1-5
abundance: .
v_gene: TRBV18
CDR3aa: CASSPGQSLYNQPQHF

d_gene: .
j_gene: TRBJ1-1
abundance: once
v_gene: TRBV7-8
CDR3aa: CASSLSMGNTEAFF

d_gene: .
j_gene: TRBJ2-7
abundance: .
v_gene: TRBV18
CDR3aa: CASSLGLGAGSYEQYF

d_gene: TRBD2
j_gene: TRBJ2-1
abundance: .
v_gene: TRBV29-1
CDR3aa: CSVARLAGVDNEQFF

d_gene: .
j_gene: TRBJ2-3
abundance: .
v_gene: TRBV28
CDR3aa: CASRGFDTQYF

d_gene: .
j_gene: TRBJ2-7
abundance: .
v_gene: TRBV6-1
CDR3aa: CASSEGWERIYEQYF

d_gene: TRBD1
j_gene: TRBJ2-1
abundance: .
v_gene: TRBV7-9
CDR3aa: CASSKPTGDNEQFF

d_gene: .
j_gene: TRBJ2-1
abundance: .
v_gene: TRBV11-2
CDR3aa: CASSLGGQEFF

d_gene: .
j_gene: TRBJ2-1
abundance: .
v_gene: TRBV6-5
CDR3aa: CASSYSSVLNEQFF